The 30 T cell receptor beta chains presented below share a single source sample, sequenced in a study of CD8 T cells in Susac syndrome. RNA totalling roughly 0.45 to 1 ug underwent reverse transcription with random hexamers. Using its own MiXCR run on the immunoSEQ multiplex PCR reads, TCRdb lists one record per CDR3 protein. The sample records 150,000 to 200,000 distinct CDR3 sequences, approximately 94% being singletons. The sample consisted of CD4+ T cells from PBMCs. The receptors shown here come from a human donor with Susac syndrome.

The genes are TRBV3-1 and TRBJ1-2; TRBD1 aligns across 9 bases. V lost 4 bases and J lost 7; bases outside the gene matches: 1. There are 12 residues in the CDR3. Per germline, CDR1 LGHDT and CDR2 YNNKEL (reference sequence). CDR3 coding DNA: TGTGCCAGCAGCCGGACAGGGGCTGGCTACACCTTC. It translates to CASSRTGAGYTF. Drawing the rest from reference TRBV3-1 and TRBJ1-2, the complete variable domain is DTAVSQTPKYLVTQMGNDKSIKCEQNLGHDTMYWYKQDSKKFLKIMFSYNNKELIINETVPNRFSPKSPDKAHLNLHINSLELGDSAVYFCASSRTGAGYTFGSGTRLTVV.

V usage is TRBV4-2 and J usage is TRBJ2-1; D is ambiguous. V was cut by 1 base and J by 9 bases, with 19 bases left in between. This CDR3 spans 16 amino acids. The V gene's germline CDR1 is LGHNA and CDR2 YNFKEQ. DNA for the CDR3: TGTGCCAGCAGCCAAGTTGATCCGGGCCCAGAAGGTGAGCAGTTCTTC. Translated: CASSQVDPGPEGEQFF.

This clonotype was seen a handful of times. V is TRBV15 and J is TRBJ2-5; 7 bases map to TRBD2. The V gene end was trimmed by 0 bases and the J gene end by 5 bases; junction bases not matched to a gene: 6. From germline, CDR1 is LNHNV and CDR2 YYDKDF (reference sequence). CDR3 length equals 15 residues. The CDR3 spells CATSRDPGEGETQYF. The DNA of the CDR3 is TGTGCCACCAGCAGAGATCCGGGGGAGGGGGAGACCCAGTACTTC.

The chain has TRBV11-2 and TRBJ2-7, with D perhaps assigned TRBD1 or TRBD2 (6 bases each). This CDR3 has 19 residues. Trimming removed 5 bases at V and 4 bases at J, with 30 bases between. CDR1 is SGHAT, CDR2 FQNNGV, per germline. This CDR3 reads CASSARRTANGGFYYEQYF. Written as DNA, the CDR3 is TGTGCCAGCAGCGCACGACGGACAGCAAACGGGGGCTTTTATTACGAGCAGTACTTC.

The chain carries TRBV6-6 and TRBJ2-7; 12 bases agree with TRBD1. With 5 bases clipped from V and 6 bases from J, the junction kept 5 bases outside the gene matches. The CDR3 spans 14 residues. Germline V gene sequence: CDR1 MNHNY, CDR2 SVGAGI (reference sequence). The CDR3 DNA sequence: TGTGCCAGCAGTAGGGGACAGGGGGCGGGCGAGCAGTACTTC. Translated, it gives CASSRGQGAGEQYF.

This clonotype was seen a single time. This rearrangement joins TRBV3-1 to TRBJ2-3; the D is unclear. The V end lost 6 bases, the J end lost 7 bases, and 8 bases lay between the germline ends. This CDR3 is 11 amino acids long. The germline CDR1 and CDR2 sequences are LGHDT and YNNKEL (reference sequence). The CDR3 region is CASRRGNTQYF. The CDR3 DNA sequence: TGTGCCAGCAGGCGAGGAAATACGCAGTATTTT.

In this sample, this clonotype turned up a few times. In DNA form, the CDR3 reads TGTGCCTGGGGGGACAGGGGGCAAGAGACCCAGTACTTC. Translation: CAWGDRGQETQYF. The chain uses TRBV30 and TRBJ2-5, with TRBD1 matching 11 bases. The CDR3 is 13 residues long. Germline loops: CDR1 GTSNPN, CDR2 SVGIG (reference sequence). V lost 5 bases, J lost 2 bases, and 1 base stayed unmatched. Supplemented by reference TRBV30 and TRBJ2-5, the full variable domain reads SQTIHQWPATLVQPVGSPLSLECTVEGTSNPNLYWYRQAAGRGLQLLFYSVGIGQISSEVPQNLSASRPQDRQFILSSKKLLLSDSGFYLCAWGDRGQETQYFGPGTRLLVL.

This rearrangement joins TRBV7-2 to TRBJ2-3; D is unclear. The CDR3 is 13 residues long. Germline V gives CDR1 SGHTA, CDR2 FQGNSA. The V gene lost 2 bases and the J gene lost 0 bases, with 3 bases spanning the gap. CDR3 region: CASSLPSTDTQYF. CDR3 in DNA: TGTGCCAGCAGCTTACCTAGCACAGATACGCAGTATTTT.

The chain uses TRBV27 and TRBJ1-5; D unclear. This CDR3 contains 16 residues. Per germline, CDR1 MNHEY and CDR2 SMNVEV (reference sequence). V lost 3 bases to trimming and J lost 4 bases, with 16 bases between them. In DNA, the CDR3 is TGTGCCAGCAGTTTTTGGAGGGATATCCAGAATCAGCCCCAGCATTTT. Protein: CASSFWRDIQNQPQHF.

The V call is TRBV4-1, the J call TRBJ2-3, with TRBD2 identical over 12 bases. The CDR3 sequence is 20 residues long. V shed 0 bases and J 2 bases; nucleotides not matched to a gene: 12. In germline, CDR1 is MGHRA, CDR2 YSYEKL. As DNA, the CDR3 is TGCGCCAGCAGCCAAGATCGGCCTAGCGGGGGGGCTAGCCACACAGATACGCAGTATTTT. Its translation is CASSQDRPSGGASHTDTQYF.

The gene calls are TRBV30 and TRBJ2-7; D gene uncertain. The CDR3 loop spans 11 amino acids. Between the trimmed V and J ends, which lost 4 bases and 4 bases, there was a span of 8 bases. Germline CDR1 reads GTSNPN; CDR2 reads SVGIG (reference sequence). CDR3 DNA sequence: TGTGCCTGGACCTTGGGTTACGAGCAGTACTTC. Protein: CAWTLGYEQYF.

The chain is built from TRBV5-1 and TRBJ2-7; no definite D call. The germline V and J ends were trimmed by 0 bases and 3 bases, with 7 bases remaining between them. Looked up from germline, CDR1 is SGHRS and CDR2 is YFSETQ. CDR3 length: 13 residues. CDR3 sequence (DNA): TGCGCCAGCAGCTTGGGACTGAACTACGAGCAGTACTTC. Translating it yields CASSLGLNYEQYF.

This chain links TRBV9 with TRBJ2-5; TRBD1 matches at 8 bases. This CDR3 contains 16 residues. J gave up 1 base and V 4 bases, and 9 bases lay outside the gene matches. From germline, CDR1 is SGDLS and CDR2 YYNGEE. The CDR3: CASSSNLGQGQETQYF. In nucleotides, the CDR3 is TGTGCCAGCAGCTCAAATCTCGGACAGGGCCAAGAGACCCAGTACTTC.

The J gene is TRBJ2-7, the V gene TRBV2, with D unclear. The CDR3 sequence is 11 residues long. CDR1 is SNHLY, CDR2 FYNNEI, per germline. Between the trimmed V and J ends, which lost 4 bases and 6 bases, there was a span of 7 bases. The CDR3 loop is CASSATGEQYF. The CDR3 DNA sequence: TGTGCCAGCAGTGCTACGGGCGAGCAGTACTTC. The full variable domain, in which reference TRBV2 and TRBJ2-7 provide the parts outside the CDR3, is EPEVTQTPSHQVTQMGQEVILRCVPISNHLYFYWYRQILGQKVEFLVSFYNNEISEKSEIFDDQFSVERPDGSNFTLKIRSTKLEDSAMYFCASSATGEQYFGPGTRLTVT.

The rearrangement links TRBV5-1 to TRBJ1-1; a weak D match, TRBD1 (5 bases). The CDR3 covers 15 residues. V was cut by 2 bases and J by 5 bases, with 16 bases left in between. Looked up from germline, CDR1 is SGHRS and CDR2 is YFSETQ. CDR3 residues: CASSLPGPLSTEAFF. The CDR3 DNA is TGCGCCAGCAGCTTACCGGGACCCTTATCGACTGAAGCTTTCTTT.

This clonotype has just one count. V and J are TRBV30 and TRBJ1-1; D perhaps matches TRBD1 (5 bases). V gave up 5 bases and J gave up 1 base, with 11 bases separating them. The germline gives CDR1 GTSNPN, CDR2 SVGIG (reference sequence). CDR3 length equals 13 residues. The CDR3 DNA is TGTGCCTGGGAGGGGCAGGGGAACACTGAAGCTTTCTTT. It codes for CAWEGQGNTEAFF.

The V call is TRBV20-1, the J call TRBJ2-5, with TRBD1 matching over 8 bases. The CDR3 length is 13 residues. Germline CDR1 DFQATT, CDR2 SNEGSKA (reference sequence). V lost 3 bases and J lost 5; bases outside the gene matches: 5. The CDR3 sequence is CSARADRGETQYF. CDR3 coding DNA: TGCAGTGCTAGGGCAGACAGGGGTGAGACCCAGTACTTC.

This chain uses TRBV7-3 with TRBJ1-1; TRBD1 matches 9 bases. V was pared by 5 bases and J by 4 bases, with 8 bases of the junction left unmatched. Germline CDR1 SGHTA, CDR2 FQGTGA. This CDR3 has 15 amino acids. The CDR3 loop reads CASSRTGETSTEAFF. The CDR3 DNA sequence: TGTGCCAGCAGCCGGACAGGGGAAACGAGCACTGAAGCTTTCTTT.

The chain employs TRBV19 and TRBJ1-2; the D gene is possibly TRBD1 (6 bases). Between the trimmed V and J ends, which lost 3 bases and 0 bases, there was a span of 11 bases. This CDR3 is 15 amino acids long. Germline V gives CDR1 LNHDA, CDR2 SQIVND (reference sequence). The CDR3 nucleotides are TGTGCCAGTAGTATTCTCGGGACATCTAACTATGGCTACACCTTC. Amino acid sequence: CASSILGTSNYGYTF.

This clonotype was observed a few times. The chain links TRBV14 to TRBJ1-2, with D possibly being TRBD1 (5 bases). There are 15 residues in the CDR3. CDR1 and CDR2 (germline): SGHDN, FVKESK. The V end was cut by 5 bases, the J end by 4 bases, with 17 bases between. In DNA, the CDR3 is TGTGCCAGCAGCATCGAGACCTGGGACCCCTATGGCTACACCTTC. Protein product: CASSIETWDPYGYTF.

The V call is TRBV30, the J call TRBJ1-2; no clear D. The germline V gene encodes CDR1 GTSNPN and CDR2 SVGIG (reference sequence). Trimming cost V 5 bases and J 2 bases, with 12 bases left between them. The CDR3 consists of 13 residues. The CDR3 protein is CAWAFAPNYGYTF. For the CDR3, the DNA is TGTGCCTGGGCGTTTGCCCCAAACTATGGCTACACCTTC.

The CDR3, as DNA: TGTGCCAGCAGCTTAGCCCGGTCAGAGACCCAGTACTTC. Translation: CASSLARSETQYF. V and J are TRBV11-3 and TRBJ2-5; the D is unclear. Germline V gene sequence: CDR1 SGHNT, CDR2 YENEEA. The CDR3 covers 13 residues. The ends were cut back, 1 base at V and 4 bases at J, with 7 bases in the middle.

J is TRBJ2-3 and V is TRBV7-2; D call uncertain. The CDR3 is 12 amino acids. Trimming left V 5 bases short and J 6 bases short, with 9 bases between. Germline CDR1 SGHTA, CDR2 FQGNSA. The CDR3 region is CASSRIADTQYF. The CDR3 coding sequence is TGTGCCAGCAGCCGGATTGCCGATACGCAGTATTTT.

V usage is TRBV29-1 and J usage is TRBJ2-3; D perhaps matches TRBD2 (5 bases). CDR1 and CDR2 from the germline V gene are SQVTM and ANQGSEA. Trimming took off 7 bases at V and 7 bases at J, with 18 bases between the two ends. There are 13 residues in the CDR3. Written as DNA, the CDR3 is TGCAGCGGTGACCCGGGAACCTCAAATACGCAGTATTTT. This translates into CSGDPGTSNTQYF.

The rearrangement links TRBV6-6 to TRBJ1-2; D is undetermined. The V gene lost 2 bases and the J gene lost 6 bases, with 13 bases spanning the gap. Germline V lookup: CDR1 MNHNY, CDR2 SVGAGI (reference sequence). This CDR3 comprises 14 residues. This CDR3 reads CASSYRVALDGYTF. CDR3 in DNA: TGTGCCAGCAGTTACCGAGTCGCCCTGGATGGCTACACCTTC.

The chain links TRBV6-5 to TRBJ2-5; the D gene is possibly TRBD1 (5 bases). V lost 3 bases and J 5 bases, leaving 16 bases between the germline ends. This CDR3 contains 15 residues. Germline assignment: CDR1 MNHEY and CDR2 SVGAGI. CDR3 in DNA: TGTGCCAGCAGTTATATGGGGCTTACCGGGGAGACCCAGTACTTC. This codes for CASSYMGLTGETQYF.

The chain combines TRBV6-2 or TRBV6-3 with TRBJ2-1, with a tentative D call TRBD2 (7 bases). This CDR3 is built from 15 residues. Trimming took off 9 bases at V and 0 bases at J, with 15 bases between the two ends. Germline CDR1 reads MNHEY; CDR2 reads SVGEGT. CDR3 sequence reads: CASLGRGRSYNEQFF. CDR3 bases: TGTGCCAGTTTAGGGCGGGGGCGCTCCTACAATGAGCAGTTCTTC.

The chain recombines TRBV4-1 with TRBJ2-5, with D maybe TRBD2 (6 bases). The V end lost 0 bases, the J end lost 1 base, and 12 bases lay between the germline ends. Per germline, CDR1 MGHRA and CDR2 YSYEKL. This CDR3 is 16 amino acids long. DNA of the CDR3: TGCGCCAGCAGCCAAGATCGAGGAGGGGCCCAAGAGACCCAGTACTTC. Amino acid sequence: CASSQDRGGAQETQYF.

This chain links TRBV19 with TRBJ1-3, with D unclear. Trimming took off 3 bases at V and 0 bases at J, with 6 bases between the two ends. Germline assignment: CDR1 LNHDA and CDR2 SQIVND (reference sequence). This CDR3 contains 14 residues. CDR3 protein: CASSIGASGNTIYF. CDR3 DNA: TGTGCCAGTAGTATCGGAGCCTCTGGAAACACCATATATTTT.

This chain uses TRBV11-1 with TRBJ1-1, with 7 nucleotides matching TRBD1. The CDR3 is 12 residues long. J lost 7 bases, V lost 5 bases, and 4 bases had no gene match. Germline values: CDR1 SGHAT, CDR2 FQDESV (reference sequence). In DNA, the CDR3 is TGTGCCAGCAGCCTCGACAGGGATGAAGCTTTCTTT. Amino acids: CASSLDRDEAFF.